This TCR beta chain was recorded in a study of long-term antiretroviral therapy in people with HIV. General study results and limits: Every time point showed a repertoire led by clones expanded before ART.

The V gene lost 3 bases and the J gene lost 4 bases, with 9 bases spanning the gap. CDR3 length: 13 residues. CDR1 is LNHDA, CDR2 SQIVND, per germline (reference sequence). On this clone itself: What it binds is not known.

Survey level was the resolution at which the v3.0 immunoSEQ assay ran. TCRdb's copy holds only in-frame clones and misses some; the assay was immunoSEQ multiplex PCR. The sample carries 35,000 or so clones, around three quarters recorded once. The source of this sequence is a woman aged 45-59 years with HIV. The rearrangement uses TRBV19 and TRBJ2-5; D uncertain. The input for sequencing was unsorted PBMCs, taken 2 years after starting antiretroviral therapy. The CDR3 sequence is CASSMVGLETQYF. The DNA of the CDR3 is TGTGCCAGTAGTATGGTGGGGTTAGAGACCCAGTACTTC. Variable domain in full (rest from reference TRBV19 and TRBJ2-5): DGGITQSPKYLFRKEGQNVTLSCEQNLNHDAMYWYRQDPGQGLRLIYYSQIVNDFQKGDIAEGYSVSREKKESFPLTVTSAQKNPTAFYLCASSMVGLETQYFGPGTRLLVL.